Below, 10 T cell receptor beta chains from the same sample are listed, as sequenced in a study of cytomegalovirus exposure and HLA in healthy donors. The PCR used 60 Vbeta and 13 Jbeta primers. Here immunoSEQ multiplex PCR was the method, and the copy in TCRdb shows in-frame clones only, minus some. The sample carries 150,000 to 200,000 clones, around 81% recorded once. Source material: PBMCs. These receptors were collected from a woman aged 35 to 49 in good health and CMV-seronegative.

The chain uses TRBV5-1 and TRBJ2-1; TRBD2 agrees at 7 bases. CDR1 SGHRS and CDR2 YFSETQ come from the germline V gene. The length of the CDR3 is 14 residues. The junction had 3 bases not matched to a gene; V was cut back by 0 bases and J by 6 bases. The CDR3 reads CASSLDRGVNEQFF. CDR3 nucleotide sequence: TGCGCCAGCAGCTTGGATCGGGGGGTCAATGAGCAGTTCTTC.

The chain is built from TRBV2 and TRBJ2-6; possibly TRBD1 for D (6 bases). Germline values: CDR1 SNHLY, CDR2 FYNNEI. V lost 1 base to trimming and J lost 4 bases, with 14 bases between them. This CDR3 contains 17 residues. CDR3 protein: CASSEGQGRYGANVLTF. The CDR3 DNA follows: TGTGCCAGCAGTGAAGGCCAGGGGCGGTACGGGGCCAACGTCCTGACTTTC. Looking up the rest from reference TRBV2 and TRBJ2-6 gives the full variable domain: EPEVTQTPSHQVTQMGQEVILRCVPISNHLYFYWYRQILGQKVEFLVSFYNNEISEKSEIFDDQFSVERPDGSNFTLKIRSTKLEDSAMYFCASSEGQGRYGANVLTFGAGSRLTVL.

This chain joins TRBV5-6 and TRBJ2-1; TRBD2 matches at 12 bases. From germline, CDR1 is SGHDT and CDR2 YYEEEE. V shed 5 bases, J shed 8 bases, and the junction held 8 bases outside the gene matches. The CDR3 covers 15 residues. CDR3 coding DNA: TGTGCCAGCAGTTCGACTAGCGGGAGTAGGGATGAGCAGTTCTTC. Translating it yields CASSSTSGSRDEQFF. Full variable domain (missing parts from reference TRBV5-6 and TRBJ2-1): DAGVTQSPTHLIKTRGQQVTLRCSPKSGHDTVSWYQQALGQGPQFIFQYYEEEERQRGNFPDRFSGHQFPNYSSELNVNALLLGDSALYLCASSSTSGSRDEQFFGPGTRLTVL.

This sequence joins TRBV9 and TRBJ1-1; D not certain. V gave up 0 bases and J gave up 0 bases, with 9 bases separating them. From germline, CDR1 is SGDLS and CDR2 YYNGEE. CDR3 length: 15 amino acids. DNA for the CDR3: TGTGCCAGCAGCGTAGCGGGTCGCCTGAACACTGAAGCTTTCTTT. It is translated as CASSVAGRLNTEAFF.

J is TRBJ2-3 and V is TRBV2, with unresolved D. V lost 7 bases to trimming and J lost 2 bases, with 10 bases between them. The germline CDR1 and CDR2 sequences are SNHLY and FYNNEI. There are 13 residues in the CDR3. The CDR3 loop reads CASTAGYTDTQYF. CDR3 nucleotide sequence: TGTGCCAGCACGGCAGGTTACACAGATACGCAGTATTTT.

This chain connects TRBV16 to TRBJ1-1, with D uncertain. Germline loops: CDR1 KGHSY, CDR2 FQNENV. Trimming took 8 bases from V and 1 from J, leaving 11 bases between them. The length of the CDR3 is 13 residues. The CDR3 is CASSGDANTEAFF. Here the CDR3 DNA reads TGTGCCAGCTCCGGGGATGCGAACACTGAAGCTTTCTTT.

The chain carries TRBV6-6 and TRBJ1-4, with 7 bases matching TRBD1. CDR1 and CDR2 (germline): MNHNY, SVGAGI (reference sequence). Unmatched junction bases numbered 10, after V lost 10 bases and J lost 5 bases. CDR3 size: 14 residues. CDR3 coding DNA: TGTGCCACCGACGACAGGGCGGGCAATGAAAAACTGTTTTTT. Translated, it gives CATDDRAGNEKLFF.

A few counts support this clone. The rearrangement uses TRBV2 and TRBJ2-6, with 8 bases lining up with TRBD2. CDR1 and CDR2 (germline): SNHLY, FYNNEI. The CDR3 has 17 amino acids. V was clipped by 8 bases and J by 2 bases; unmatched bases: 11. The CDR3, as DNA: TGTGCCAGCCCCCGGGGGGGAGGCGGGACTGGGGCCAACGTCCTGACTTTC. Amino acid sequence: CASPRGGGGTGANVLTF.

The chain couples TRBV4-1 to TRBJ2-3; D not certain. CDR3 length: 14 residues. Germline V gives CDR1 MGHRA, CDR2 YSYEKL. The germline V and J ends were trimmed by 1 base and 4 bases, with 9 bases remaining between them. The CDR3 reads CASSQGEVSDTQYF. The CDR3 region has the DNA TGCGCCAGCAGCCAAGGAGAAGTGTCAGATACGCAGTATTTT.

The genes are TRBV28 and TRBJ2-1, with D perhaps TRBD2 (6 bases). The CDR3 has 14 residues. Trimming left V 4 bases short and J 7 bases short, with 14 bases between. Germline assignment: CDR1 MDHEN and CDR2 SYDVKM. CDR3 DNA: TGTGCCAGCAGTTCACCCAGGGCGGGGAATGAGCAGTTCTTC. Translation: CASSSPRAGNEQFF.